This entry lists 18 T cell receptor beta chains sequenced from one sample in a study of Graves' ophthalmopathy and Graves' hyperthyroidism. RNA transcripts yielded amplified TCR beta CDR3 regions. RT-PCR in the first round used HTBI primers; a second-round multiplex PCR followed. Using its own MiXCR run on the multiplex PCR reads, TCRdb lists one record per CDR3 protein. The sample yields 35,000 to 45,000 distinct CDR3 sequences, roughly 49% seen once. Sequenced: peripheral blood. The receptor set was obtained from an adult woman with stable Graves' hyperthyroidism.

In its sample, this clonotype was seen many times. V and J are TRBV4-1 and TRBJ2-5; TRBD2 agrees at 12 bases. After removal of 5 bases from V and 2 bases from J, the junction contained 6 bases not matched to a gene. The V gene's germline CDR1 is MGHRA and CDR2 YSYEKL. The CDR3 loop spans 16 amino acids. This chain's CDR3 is CASSTLAGGPQETQYF. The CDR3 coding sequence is TGCGCCAGCAGCACACTAGCGGGAGGCCCTCAAGAGACCCAGTACTTC.

The DNA for the CDR3 is TGTGCCAGCAGCAGAGGACGACAGTCCGAAGGAAACACCATATATTTT. It specifies CASSRGRQSEGNTIYF. The chain couples TRBV7-8 to TRBJ1-3; D might be TRBD1 (5 bases). V shed 5 bases and J shed 4 bases, with 18 bases lying between them. The CDR3 sequence is 16 residues long. Germline-derived CDR1 and CDR2 are SGHVS and FQNEAQ. Full variable domain (outside the CDR3, taken from reference TRBV7-8 and TRBJ1-3): GAGVSQSPRYKVAKRGQDVALRCDPISGHVSLFWYQQALGQGPEFLTYFQNEAQLDKSGLPSDRFFAERPEGSVSTLKIQRTQQEDSAVYLCASSRGRQSEGNTIYFGEGSWLTVV.

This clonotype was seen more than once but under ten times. CDR3 in DNA: TGCAGTGCTAGAGATCTGTCTAGCGGGAGGGCGAACTGGGAGGAGACCCAGTACTTC. Protein: CSARDLSSGRANWEETQYF. V gene TRBV20-1 combines with J gene TRBJ2-5; 12 bases are shared with TRBD2. This CDR3 is 19 amino acids long. CDR1 is DFQATT and CDR2 is SNEGSKA in the germline V gene (reference sequence). V was clipped by 0 bases and J by 5 bases; unmatched bases: 16.

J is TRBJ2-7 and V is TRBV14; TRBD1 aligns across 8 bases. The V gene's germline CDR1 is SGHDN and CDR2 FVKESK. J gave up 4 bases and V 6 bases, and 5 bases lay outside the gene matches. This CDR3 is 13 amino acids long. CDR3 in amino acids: CASSLDRVYEQYF. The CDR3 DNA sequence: TGTGCCAGCAGTTTGGACAGGGTATACGAGCAGTACTTC.

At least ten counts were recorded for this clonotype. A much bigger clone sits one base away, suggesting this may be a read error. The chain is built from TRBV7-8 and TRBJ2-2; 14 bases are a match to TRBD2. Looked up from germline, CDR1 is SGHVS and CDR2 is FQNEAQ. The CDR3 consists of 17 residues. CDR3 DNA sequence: TGTGCCAGCAGCCCGCGGACTAGCGGGGGGAACACCGGGAAGCTGTTTTTT. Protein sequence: CASSPRTSGGNTGKLFF.

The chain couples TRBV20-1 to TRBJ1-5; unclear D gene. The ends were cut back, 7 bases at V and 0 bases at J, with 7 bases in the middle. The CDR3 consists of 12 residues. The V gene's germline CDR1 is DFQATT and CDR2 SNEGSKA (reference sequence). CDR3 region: CSVQDSNQPQHF. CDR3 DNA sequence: TGCAGTGTGCAAGATAGCAATCAGCCCCAGCATTTT.

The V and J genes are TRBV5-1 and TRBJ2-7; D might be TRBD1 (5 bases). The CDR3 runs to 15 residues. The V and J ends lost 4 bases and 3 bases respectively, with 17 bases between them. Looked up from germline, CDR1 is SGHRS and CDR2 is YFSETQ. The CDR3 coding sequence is TGCGCCAGCAGCCTCCTGCCCCAGACAGACTACGAGCAGTACTTC. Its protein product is CASSLLPQTDYEQYF.

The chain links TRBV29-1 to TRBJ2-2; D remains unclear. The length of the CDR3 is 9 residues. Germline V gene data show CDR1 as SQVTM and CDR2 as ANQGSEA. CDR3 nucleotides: TGCAGGGTTACCGGGGAGCTGTTTTTT. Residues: CRVTGELFF.

CDR3 protein: CSATAGLAVYEQYF. The CDR3 bases are TGCAGTGCAACAGCGGGACTAGCGGTTTACGAGCAGTACTTC. The chain combines TRBV20-1 with TRBJ2-5; 11 bases fit TRBD2. The DNA end is a closer match to TRBJ2-7, so the J assignment may be wrong. The CDR3 runs to 14 residues. Germline CDR1 and CDR2: DFQATT and SNEGSKA (reference sequence).

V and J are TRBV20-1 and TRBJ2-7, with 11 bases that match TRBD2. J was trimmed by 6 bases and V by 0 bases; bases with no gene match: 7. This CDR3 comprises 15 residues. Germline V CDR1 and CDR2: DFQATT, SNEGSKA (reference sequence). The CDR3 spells CSARDLLAGGGEQYF. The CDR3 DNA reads TGCAGTGCTAGAGATCTGCTAGCGGGAGGTGGCGAGCAGTACTTC.

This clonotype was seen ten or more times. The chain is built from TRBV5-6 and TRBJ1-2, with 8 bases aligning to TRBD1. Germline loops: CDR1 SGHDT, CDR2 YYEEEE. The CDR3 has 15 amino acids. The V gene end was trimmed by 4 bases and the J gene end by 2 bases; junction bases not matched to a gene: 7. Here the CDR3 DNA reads TGTGCCAGCAGCCCCGTGTCAGGGGGCAACTATGGCTACACCTTC. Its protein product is CASSPVSGGNYGYTF.

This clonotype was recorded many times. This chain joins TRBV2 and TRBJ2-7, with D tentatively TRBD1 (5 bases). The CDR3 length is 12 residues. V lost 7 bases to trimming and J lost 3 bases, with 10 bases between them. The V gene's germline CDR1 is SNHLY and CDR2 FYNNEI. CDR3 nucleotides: TGTGCCAGCACGACAGAAGTCTACGAGCAGTACTTC. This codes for CASTTEVYEQYF.

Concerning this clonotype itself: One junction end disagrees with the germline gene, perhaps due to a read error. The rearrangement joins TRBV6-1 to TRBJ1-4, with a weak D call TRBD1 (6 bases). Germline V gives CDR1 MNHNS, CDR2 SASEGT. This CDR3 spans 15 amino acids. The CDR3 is CASSLTQGLNERLFF. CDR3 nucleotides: TGTGCCAGCAGTTTAACACAGGGACTTAATGAAAGACTGTTTTTT.

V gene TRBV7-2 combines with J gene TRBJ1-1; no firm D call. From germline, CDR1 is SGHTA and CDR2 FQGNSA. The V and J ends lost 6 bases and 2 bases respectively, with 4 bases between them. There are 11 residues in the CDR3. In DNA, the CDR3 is TGTGCCAGCAGTGTAAACACTGAAGCTTTCTTT. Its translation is CASSVNTEAFF.

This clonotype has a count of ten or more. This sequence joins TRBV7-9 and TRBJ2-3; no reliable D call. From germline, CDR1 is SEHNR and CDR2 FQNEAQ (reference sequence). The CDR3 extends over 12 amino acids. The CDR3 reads CAGSVSTDTQYF. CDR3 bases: TGTGCGGGGTCGGTCAGCACAGATACGCAGTATTTT.

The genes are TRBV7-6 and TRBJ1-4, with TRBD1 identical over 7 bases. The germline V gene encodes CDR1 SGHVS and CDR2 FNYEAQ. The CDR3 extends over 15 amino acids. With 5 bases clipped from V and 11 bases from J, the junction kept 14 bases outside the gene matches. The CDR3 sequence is CASSPRQGRDDKLFF. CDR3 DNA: TGTGCCAGCAGCCCAAGACAGGGCCGGGACGACAAACTGTTTTTT.

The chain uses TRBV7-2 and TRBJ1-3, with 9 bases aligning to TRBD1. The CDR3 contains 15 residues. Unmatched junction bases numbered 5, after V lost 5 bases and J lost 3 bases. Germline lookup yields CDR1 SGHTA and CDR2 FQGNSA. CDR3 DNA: TGTGCCAGCAGCCTCCGGACAGGGGTTGGAAACACCATATATTTT. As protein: CASSLRTGVGNTIYF.

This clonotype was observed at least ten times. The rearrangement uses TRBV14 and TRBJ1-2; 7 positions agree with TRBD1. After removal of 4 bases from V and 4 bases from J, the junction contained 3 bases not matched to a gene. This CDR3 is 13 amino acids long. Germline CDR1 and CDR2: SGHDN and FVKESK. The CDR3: CASSPGQSYGYTF. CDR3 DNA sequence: TGTGCCAGCAGCCCGGGACAGTCCTATGGCTACACCTTC.